Below are 5 T cell receptor beta chains sequenced from a single sample in a study of cytomegalovirus exposure and HLA in healthy donors. Primers for the PCR totalled 60 Vbeta and 13 Jbeta. Some clones are missing from TCRdb's copy, which holds only in-frame ones; the method was immunoSEQ multiplex PCR. The repertoire holds some 170,000 clones, with around 75% as singletons. Sequenced: PBMCs. The receptors come from a male donor in good health and CMV-seronegative.

The chain has TRBV27 and TRBJ2-2; 8 bases line up with TRBD1. Germline V gene sequence: CDR1 MNHEY, CDR2 SMNVEV (reference sequence). J gave up 2 bases and V 4 bases, and 3 bases lay outside the gene matches. The CDR3 contains 15 residues. CDR3 bases: TGTGCCAGCAGTTACCAGGGGGCAAACACCGGGGAGCTGTTTTTT. As protein: CASSYQGANTGELFF.

V is TRBV27 and J is TRBJ2-5; 8 bases agree with TRBD1. The V gene end was trimmed by 2 bases and the J gene end by 5 bases; junction bases not matched to a gene: 10. From germline, CDR1 is MNHEY and CDR2 SMNVEV (reference sequence). The CDR3 sequence is 16 residues long. The DNA for the CDR3 is TGTGCCAGCAGTTTAAGGACAGGGCTCTTTGGGGAGACCCAGTACTTC. Translated: CASSLRTGLFGETQYF.

The genes are TRBV11-2 and TRBJ1-6; D may be TRBD1 (5 bases). Germline V CDR1 and CDR2: SGHAT, FQNNGV. The CDR3 contains 14 residues. Trimming took 3 bases from V and 8 from J, leaving 11 bases between them. The CDR3, as DNA: TGTGCCAGCAGCTTCCCGACAGTGGATTCACCCCTCCACTTT. Amino acid sequence: CASSFPTVDSPLHF.

This sequence joins TRBV11-3 and TRBJ2-3, with 10 nucleotides matching TRBD2. The CDR3 extends over 14 amino acids. The trim removed 3 bases at V and 6 bases at J, leaving 3 bases unmatched. CDR1 SGHNT and CDR2 YENEEA come from the germline V gene. This CDR3 reads CASSLDSGGDTQYF. The CDR3 bases are TGTGCCAGCAGCTTGGATAGCGGGGGGGATACGCAGTATTTT.

The V gene is TRBV5-6, the J gene TRBJ2-5, with D possibly matching TRBD2 (5 bases). The J call may be mistaken, given a closer DNA end match to TRBJ2-7. This CDR3 contains 14 residues. CDR1 is SGHDT, CDR2 YYEEEE, per germline. CDR3: CASSLKGVSYEQYF. The CDR3 nucleotides read TGTGCCAGCAGCTTGAAGGGAGTGTCCTACGAGCAGTACTTC.